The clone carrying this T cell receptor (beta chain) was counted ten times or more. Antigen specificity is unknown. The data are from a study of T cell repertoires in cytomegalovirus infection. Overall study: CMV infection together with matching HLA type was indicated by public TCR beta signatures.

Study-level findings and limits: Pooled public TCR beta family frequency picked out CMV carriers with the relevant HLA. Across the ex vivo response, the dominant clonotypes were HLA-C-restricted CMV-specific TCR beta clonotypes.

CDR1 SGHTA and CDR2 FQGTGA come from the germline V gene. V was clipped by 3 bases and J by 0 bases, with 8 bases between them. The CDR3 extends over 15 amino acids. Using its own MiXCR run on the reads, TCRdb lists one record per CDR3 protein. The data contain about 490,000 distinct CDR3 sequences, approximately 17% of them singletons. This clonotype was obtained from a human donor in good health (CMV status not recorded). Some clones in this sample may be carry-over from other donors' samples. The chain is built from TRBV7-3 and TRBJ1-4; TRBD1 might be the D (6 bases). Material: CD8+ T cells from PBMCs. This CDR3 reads CASSLTGSTNEKLFF. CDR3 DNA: TGTGCCAGCAGCTTGACAGGCTCAACTAATGAAAAACTGTTTTTT.